Presented here are 24 T cell receptor beta chains from one specimen sequenced in a study of cytomegalovirus exposure and HLA in healthy donors. The study ran its PCR with 60 Vbeta and 13 Jbeta primers. Using immunoSEQ multiplex PCR, the repertoire was profiled, and TCRdb retains in-frame clones only, with some absent. The sample shows approximately 180,000 clones, roughly 85% of them seen only once. The sequencing input was PBMCs. Receptors were obtained from a man aged 40-49 years in good health and CMV-seropositive.

J is TRBJ2-7 and V is TRBV5-1; 11 nucleotides line up with TRBD1. The CDR3 has 16 residues. Germline CDR1 SGHRS, CDR2 YFSETQ. Trimming took 4 bases from V and 3 from J; bases not matched to a gene: 9. CDR3 DNA: TGCGCCAGCAGCGGGGGACAGGGGGTAAGTTTCTACGAGCAGTACTTC. Its protein is CASSGGQGVSFYEQYF.

J is TRBJ2-5 and V is TRBV7-6; no reliable D call. This CDR3 region has 14 residues. The germline V gene encodes CDR1 SGHVS and CDR2 FNYEAQ. V gave up 5 bases and J gave up 2 bases, with 12 bases separating them. The chain's CDR3 is CASSIHGVQETQYF. The CDR3 DNA reads as TGTGCCAGCAGCATTCACGGAGTGCAAGAGACCCAGTACTTC.

The chain links TRBV29-1 to TRBJ2-5, with D perhaps TRBD2 (6 bases). TRBJ2-7 explains the end of the DNA better; the J call may be wrong. The CDR3 runs 11 residues. Germline CDR1 is SQVTM and CDR2 is ANQGSEA. The CDR3 nucleotides read TGCAGCGGCGGGACCCCCTACGAGCAGTACTTC. It codes for CSGGTPYEQYF.

The chain uses TRBV5-1 and TRBJ2-1; 11 nucleotides agree with TRBD2. This CDR3 has 15 amino acids. Losses at the gene ends were 1 base for V and 4 bases for J; bases not matched to a gene: 1. CDR1 is SGHRS and CDR2 is YFSETQ in the germline V gene. In DNA, the CDR3 is TGCGCCAGCAGCTTGACTAGCGGGAGTTACAATGAGCAGTTCTTC. It codes for CASSLTSGSYNEQFF. Looking up the rest from reference TRBV5-1 and TRBJ2-1 gives the full variable domain: KAGVTQTPRYLIKTRGQQVTLSCSPISGHRSVSWYQQTPGQGLQFLFEYFSETQRNKGNFPGRFSGRQFSNSRSEMNVSTLELGDSALYLCASSLTSGSYNEQFFGPGTRLTVL.

The rearrangement uses TRBV6-5 and TRBJ1-2; D call uncertain. This CDR3 has 11 residues. V was cut by 8 bases and J by 8 bases, with 12 bases left in between. The V gene's germline CDR1 is MNHEY and CDR2 SVGAGI. The CDR3 sequence: CASHRRSGYTF. CDR3 bases: TGTGCCAGCCACAGACGATCCGGCTACACCTTC.

This clone was seen only a few times. This chain links TRBV23-1 with TRBJ2-5, with D uncertain. TRBV23-1 is an open reading frame, and its role is uncertain. V gave up 2 bases and J gave up 5 bases, with 18 bases separating them. The length of the CDR3 is 16 residues. The CDR3 here is CASSQRMSCKEETQYF. The CDR3, as DNA: TGCGCCAGCAGTCAAAGAATGTCGTGTAAGGAGGAGACCCAGTACTTC.

The chain has TRBV15 and TRBJ2-1; no clear D. The CDR3 has 14 residues. Germline CDR1 LNHNV, CDR2 YYDKDF (reference sequence). With 5 bases removed from V and 9 bases from J, the gap between germline ends came to 17 bases. CDR3 region: CATSSASPSGEQFF. CDR3 sequence (DNA): TGTGCCACCAGCTCAGCCAGTCCGTCGGGTGAGCAGTTCTTC.

J is TRBJ2-7 and V is TRBV15; 9 nucleotides align to TRBD2. The CDR3 loop spans 15 amino acids. Germline assignment: CDR1 LNHNV and CDR2 YYDKDF (reference sequence). Losses at the gene ends were 5 bases for V and 7 bases for J; bases not matched to a gene: 12. The CDR3 region is CATSPLAGETVEQYF. As DNA, the CDR3 is TGTGCCACCAGCCCCTTAGCGGGAGAAACGGTGGAGCAGTACTTC.

J is TRBJ1-4 and V is TRBV11-3, with 10 nucleotides matching TRBD1. This CDR3 comprises 14 residues. The ends lost 5 bases at V and 6 bases at J; junction bases unmatched: 3. CDR1 SGHNT and CDR2 YENEEA come from the germline V gene. In nucleotides, the CDR3 is TGTGCCAGCAGCCCCGGGACAGGGGATGAAAAACTGTTTTTT. Residues: CASSPGTGDEKLFF. The whole variable domain, filled in from reference TRBV11-3 and TRBJ1-4, reads EAGVVQSPRYKIIEKKQPVAFWCNPISGHNTLYWYLQNLGQGPELLIRYENEEAVDDSQLPKDRFSAERLKGVDSTLKIQPAELGDSAVYLCASSPGTGDEKLFFGSGTQLSVL.

V and J are TRBV27 and TRBJ1-2; D call uncertain. Germline V gene sequence: CDR1 MNHEY, CDR2 SMNVEV (reference sequence). V was shortened by 4 bases and J by 6 bases, with 21 bases between the two germline ends. CDR3 length: 16 amino acids. The CDR3 DNA follows: TGTGCCAGCAGTTCACGGGATCTCGTTAAGCTAAATGGCTACACCTTC. It encodes CASSSRDLVKLNGYTF.

The J gene is TRBJ1-2, the V gene TRBV16, with 7 positions matching TRBD1. The germline CDR1 and CDR2 sequences are KGHSY and FQNENV. The CDR3 is 13 residues long. The V segment lost 8 bases and the J segment 4 bases; nucleotides outside the gene matches: 7. The CDR3 here is CASVQDRLYGYTF. For the CDR3, the DNA is TGTGCCAGCGTCCAGGACAGGCTCTATGGCTACACCTTC. The variable domain in full, with the rest retrieved from reference TRBV16 and TRBJ1-2, is GEEVAQTPKHLVRGEGQKAKLYCAPIKGHSYVFWYQQVLKNEFKFLISFQNENVFDETGMPKERFSAKCLPNSPCSLEIQATKLEDSAVYFCASVQDRLYGYTFGSGTRLTVV.

V gene TRBV25-1 combines with J gene TRBJ2-7; D remains ambiguous. Germline V gene sequence: CDR1 MGHDK, CDR2 SYGVNS. V was trimmed by 1 base and J by 2 bases, leaving 9 bases between them. The CDR3 consists of 14 residues. CDR3 protein: CASSESARTYEQYF. CDR3 DNA sequence: TGTGCCAGCAGTGAATCCGCCAGGACCTACGAGCAGTACTTC.

The chain is built from TRBV2 and TRBJ1-4, with 7 bases identical to TRBD1. The CDR3 spans 11 residues. V dropped 3 bases and J dropped 16; count of bases not matched to a gene: 5. Germline CDR1 and CDR2: SNHLY and FYNNEI. The CDR3 loop is CASSDPAGGFF. CDR3 nucleotide sequence: TGTGCCAGCAGTGATCCGGCAGGGGGGTTTTTT.

The rearrangement links TRBV9 to TRBJ2-7; the D gene is possibly TRBD1 (6 bases). The V gene's germline CDR1 is SGDLS and CDR2 YYNGEE. Trimming cost V 0 bases and J 2 bases, with 18 bases left between them. This CDR3 comprises 17 residues. CDR3: CASSVGAGTSGTYEQYF. The CDR3 region has the DNA TGTGCCAGCAGCGTAGGGGCCGGGACATCTGGTACCTACGAGCAGTACTTC.

The chain recombines TRBV6-5 with TRBJ2-3; D is uncertain. The germline CDR1 and CDR2 sequences are MNHEY and SVGAGI. V was trimmed by 2 bases and J by 5 bases, leaving 8 bases between them. The CDR3 covers 13 residues. This chain's CDR3 is CASSYGSGDTQYF. The CDR3 coding sequence is TGTGCCAGCAGTTACGGTTCGGGAGATACGCAGTATTTT.

The V gene is TRBV2, the J gene TRBJ2-7; D remains ambiguous. The CDR3 spans 15 residues. V was clipped by 1 base and J by 2 bases, with 12 bases between them. Germline V CDR1 and CDR2: SNHLY, FYNNEI. The CDR3 loop is CASSEGERKTYEQYF. The DNA of the CDR3 is TGTGCCAGCAGTGAAGGTGAGAGGAAGACCTACGAGCAGTACTTC.

The chain carries TRBV7-8 and TRBJ2-7, with no clear D. The CDR3 contains 13 residues. V dropped 5 bases and J dropped 0 bases, with 8 bases sitting between them. Germline CDR1 and CDR2: SGHVS and FQNEAQ. CDR3 nucleotides: TGTGCCAGCAGCACCGGTCTCTCCTACGAGCAGTACTTC. Its translation: CASSTGLSYEQYF. The complete variable domain, with remaining parts taken from reference TRBV7-8 and TRBJ2-7, reads GAGVSQSPRYKVAKRGQDVALRCDPISGHVSLFWYQQALGQGPEFLTYFQNEAQLDKSGLPSDRFFAERPEGSVSTLKIQRTQQEDSAVYLCASSTGLSYEQYFGPGTRLTVT.

Points on this clone: Different DNA sequences within this sample yield the same CDR3. The genes are TRBV5-1 and TRBJ2-5; TRBD2 agrees at 10 bases. The CDR3 spans 14 residues. Trimming removed 3 bases from V and 3 bases from J; junction bases left unmatched: 2. Germline V gene data show CDR1 as SGHRS and CDR2 as YFSETQ. The DNA of the CDR3 is TGCGCCAGCAGCTCCGGACTAGCGGAAGAGACCCAGTACTTC. This translates into CASSSGLAEETQYF.

The genes are TRBV6-5 and TRBJ1-1; 9 bases agree with TRBD1. The V and J ends lost 4 bases and 3 bases, in that order; junction bases with no gene match: 6. The CDR3 runs 15 residues. Germline CDR1 reads MNHEY; CDR2 reads SVGAGI. The CDR3 bases are TGTGCCAGCAGTTCCGCCGGGACAGGGTACACTGAAGCTTTCTTT. Amino acids: CASSSAGTGYTEAFF.

J is TRBJ1-3 and V is TRBV5-1; maybe TRBD1 (5 bases). The CDR3 is made up of 19 amino acids. Germline V gene lookup returns CDR1 SGHRS and CDR2 YFSETQ. Trimming stripped 0 bases from V and 1 base from J, with 20 bases between. This chain's CDR3 is CASSLAPGTPKLSGNTIYF. The CDR3, as DNA: TGCGCCAGCAGCTTGGCGCCAGGGACTCCGAAGCTATCTGGAAACACCATATATTTT.

This clone was observed a handful of times. This chain uses TRBV29-1 with TRBJ2-3; 8 positions match TRBD2. The trim removed 5 bases at V and 7 bases at J, leaving 5 bases unmatched. Germline V lookup: CDR1 SQVTM, CDR2 ANQGSEA. This CDR3 has 12 residues. The CDR3 is CSVRGGDYTQYF. In nucleotides, the CDR3 is TGCAGCGTTCGGGGGGGCGATTATACGCAGTATTTT.

This rearrangement joins TRBV4-1 to TRBJ2-1; TRBD1 matches 10 bases. The CDR3 loop spans 16 amino acids. With V trimmed by 4 bases and J by 4 bases, 7 bases remained unmatched. CDR1 and CDR2 from the germline V gene are MGHRA and YSYEKL. Here the CDR3 reads CASSRLTGGAYNEQFF. As DNA, the CDR3 is TGCGCCAGCAGCCGCCTGACAGGGGGCGCGTACAATGAGCAGTTCTTC.

This chain connects TRBV6-4 to TRBJ1-2, with TRBD1 matching over 7 bases. Germline trimming cut 11 bases from V and 5 bases from J; bases unmatched to any gene: 14. The CDR3 runs 14 residues. The V gene's germline CDR1 is MRHNA and CDR2 SNTAGT. The CDR3 is CAGGQGVQAYGYTF. As DNA, the CDR3 is TGTGCCGGGGGGCAGGGGGTTCAGGCTTATGGCTACACCTTC.

The chain combines TRBV6-4 with TRBJ2-1; 9 bases line up with TRBD2. This CDR3 is built from 16 residues. Germline assignment: CDR1 MRHNA and CDR2 SNTAGT. V was pared by 2 bases and J by 8 bases, with 10 bases of the junction left unmatched. The CDR3 is CASSDENSGGSHEQFF. CDR3 DNA sequence: TGTGCCAGCAGTGACGAGAATAGCGGGGGTTCACATGAGCAGTTCTTC.